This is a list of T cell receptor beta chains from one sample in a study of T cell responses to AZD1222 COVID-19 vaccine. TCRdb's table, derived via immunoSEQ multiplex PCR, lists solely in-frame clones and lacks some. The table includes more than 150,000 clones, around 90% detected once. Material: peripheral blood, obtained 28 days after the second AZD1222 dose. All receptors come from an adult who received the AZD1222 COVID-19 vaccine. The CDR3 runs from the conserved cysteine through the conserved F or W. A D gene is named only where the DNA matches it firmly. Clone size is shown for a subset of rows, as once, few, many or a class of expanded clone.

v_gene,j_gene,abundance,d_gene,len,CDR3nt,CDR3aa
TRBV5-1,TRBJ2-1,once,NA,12,TGCGCCAGCCCTTTTGAGAACAATGAGCAGTTCTTC,CASPFENNEQFF
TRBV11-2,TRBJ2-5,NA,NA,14,TGTGCCAGCAGCTTAGATGGAGGGATAGAGACCCAGTACTTC,CASSLDGGIETQYF
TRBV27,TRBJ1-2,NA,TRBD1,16,TGTGCCAGCAGTATCCCTCCCGGACAGGAGAACTATGGCTACACCTTC,CASSIPPGQENYGYTF
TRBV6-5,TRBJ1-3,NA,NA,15,TGTGCCAGCAGTTACTCGGAACTCTATGGAAACACCATATATTTT,CASSYSELYGNTIYF
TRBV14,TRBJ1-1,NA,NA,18,TGTGCCAGCAGCCAAGATCTTCTGATCCGGGGATTGCACACTGAAGCTTTCTTT,CASSQDLLIRGLHTEAFF
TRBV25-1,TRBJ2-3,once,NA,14,TGTGCCAGCAGTGAAACAGGTTCCACAGATACGCAGTATTTT,CASSETGSTDTQYF
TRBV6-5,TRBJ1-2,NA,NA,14,TGTGCCAGCACCCAGGACAGTCTCTTTTATGGCTACACCTTC,CASTQDSLFYGYTF
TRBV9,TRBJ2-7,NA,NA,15,TGTGCCAGCAGCGTAGGACAGGGAGGGTTCTACGAGCAGTACTTC,CASSVGQGGFYEQYF
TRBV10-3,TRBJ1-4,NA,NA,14,TGTGCCATCAGTGACAGAACAACTAATGAAAAACTGTTTTTT,CAISDRTTNEKLFF
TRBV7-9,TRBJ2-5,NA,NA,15,TGTGCCAGCAGCTCAAAAGTGGAACCATGGGAGACCCAGTACTTC,CASSSKVEPWETQYF
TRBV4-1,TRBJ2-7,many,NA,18,TGCGCCAGCAGCCAAGATTTGCGCTTAAGACCACCTTCCTACGAGCAGTACTTC,CASSQDLRLRPPSYEQYF
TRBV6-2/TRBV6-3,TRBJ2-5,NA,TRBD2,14,TGTGCCAGCAGTTACGGCGGGAGTGGAAAGACCCAGTACTTC,CASSYGGSGKTQYF
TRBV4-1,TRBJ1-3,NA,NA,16,TGCGCCAGCAGCCTCCGGTCTGGGAGCTCTGGAAACACCATATATTTT,CASSLRSGSSGNTIYF
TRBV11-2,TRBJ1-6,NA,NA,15,TGTGCCAGCAGCTTGGGGCAGATTGATCTTTCACCCCTCCACTTT,CASSLGQIDLSPLHF
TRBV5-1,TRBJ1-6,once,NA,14,TGCGCCAGCAGCTTGGCCCTGACCGATTCACCCCTCCACTTT,CASSLALTDSPLHF
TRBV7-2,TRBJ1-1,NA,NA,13,TGTGCCAGCAGCTTAGGAGAAAACACTGAAGCTTTCTTT,CASSLGENTEAFF
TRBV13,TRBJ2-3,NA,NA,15,TGTGCCAGCAGCTACTACCTATCAGGTTCAGATACGCAGTATTTT,CASSYYLSGSDTQYF
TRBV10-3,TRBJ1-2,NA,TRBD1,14,TGTGCCATCAGCAAACTGACAGGGGACCATGGCTACACCTTC,CAISKLTGDHGYTF
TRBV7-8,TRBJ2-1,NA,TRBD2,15,TGTGCCAGCAGCTTAGTCGGGAGGGCCTCATGGGAGCAGTTCTTC,CASSLVGRASWEQFF
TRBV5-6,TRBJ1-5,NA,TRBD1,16,TGTGCCAGCAGCTCGTCCGGGGGGACAGGGAACCAGCCCCAGCATTTT,CASSSSGGTGNQPQHF